This TCR beta chain was identified in a study of blood T cell repertoires in COVID-19. Study as a whole: The United States, Italy and Spain provided the acute and convalescent COVID-19 samples.

Authors' methods: Estimation of nucleated cell counts relied on the amplification of reference gene primers. Clones were read by immunoSEQ multiplex PCR, and TCRdb kept only the in-frame ones, dropping some. V and J calls and clone size are those listed in that table; D and trimming were worked out from the DNA. The sample includes around 480,000 clones, about 87% of them seen just once. The CDR3 sequence is 13 residues long. Germline V gene sequence: CDR1 SGHAT, CDR2 FQNNGV. Trimming pared 1 base from V and 7 bases from J, leaving 8 bases between. The specimen sequenced was peripheral blood. The clonotype was recovered from a woman in her forties or fifties with COVID-19, enrolled during active disease. The chain links TRBV11-2 to TRBJ2-1; D gene unclear. The CDR3 is CASSLGPGNEQFF. CDR3 sequence (DNA): TGTGCCAGCAGCTTAGGGCCAGGTAATGAGCAGTTCTTC. Based on the CDR3 plus reference TRBV11-2 and TRBJ2-1, the full variable domain is EAGVAQSPRYKIIEKRQSVAFWCNPISGHATLYWYQQILGQGPKLLIQFQNNGVVDDSQLPKDRFSAERLKGVDSTLKIQPAKLEDSAVYLCASSLGPGNEQFFGPGTRLTVL.